This T cell receptor (beta chain) was observed in a study of response to subunit inactivated influenza vaccine (dated by TCRdb to the late 2010s). At the level of the whole study: Deep quantitative T cell receptor repertoire profiling was used in the study to track responses to a trivalent subunit inactivated influenza vaccine. Study-wide conclusions, independent of this receptor: It was suggested by the authors that each seasonal influenza vaccination may recruit only a limited number of new T cells.

From a lookup of the germline V gene (reference sequence), CDR1 and CDR2 are DFQATT and SNEGSKA. V is clipped by 6 bases and J by 1 base, and the sequence between their germline boundaries is 11 bases long. The CDR3 sequence holds 13 residues, the cysteine and phenylalanine included. Only the CDR3 portion is preserved as DNA: 39 bases, with reading frame beginning at the first base. In the case of this clonotype: Its antigen is unknown. No much larger clonotype is one base removed from it; base qualities were not supplied.

The library was made by RT-PCR. This sample was sequenced with an Illumina HiSeq 2500. TCRdb passed the public sequencing reads through fastp at Q25 and MiXCR, retaining productive beta sequences. For every CDR3 protein sequence, its rows merge into one entry that carries the most common genes and DNA. For this sample the table gives some 500,000 distinct CDR3 sequences, of which approximately 24% were detected only once. The ten most abundant clones make up 1.5% to 2% of the sample. This sample comprised CD4+ T cells sorted from PBMCs, obtained 5 days after vaccination. This TCR was recovered from a man aged 45 to 65 who received an inactivated influenza vaccine. Donor details come from another sample of the same person, matched by shared clones. The V gene is TRBV20-1 and the J gene is TRBJ2-3, and TRBD2 may be the D gene, going by 6 matching bases. In nucleotide form, the sequence is TGCAGTGCCCCCTGGAGGGGCACAGATACGCAGTATTTT. Translation gives CSAPWRGTDTQYF.